These 15 T cell receptor beta chains were all obtained from the same sample, sequenced in a study of CD8+ T cells in alopecia areata. Extracted from the samples, RNA was reverse transcribed into cDNA to serve as the sequencing template. Clones were sequenced by immunoSEQ multiplex PCR, and TCRdb holds only the in-frame ones, with some missing. The sample contains under 85,000 clones, approximately 43% of which appear only once. The sequencing here drew on CD8+ T cells sorted from blood, taken at week 0. The receptors here all came from a human donor with alopecia areata.

This chain uses TRBV11-1 with TRBJ2-1; 7 bases line up with TRBD1. Germline CDR1 is SGHAT and CDR2 is FQDESV (reference sequence). Trimming at V came to 5 bases and at J to 4 bases, leaving 8 bases not matched to a gene. The CDR3 is 15 amino acids. The CDR3 coding sequence is TGTGCCAGCAGCCACCCAGAGACAGGGTACAATGAGCAGTTCTTC. This gives the protein CASSHPETGYNEQFF. Full variable domain (remainder filled in from reference TRBV11-1 and TRBJ2-1): EAEVAQSPRYKITEKSQAVAFWCDPISGHATLYWYRQILGQGPELLVQFQDESVVDDSQLPKDRFSAERLKGVDSTLKIQPAELGDSAMYLCASSHPETGYNEQFFGPGTRLTVL.

This clone has a handful of counts. The chain links TRBV4-1 to TRBJ1-1, with no clear D. The CDR3 spans 13 residues. V was cut by 2 bases and J by 4 bases, with 8 bases left in between. Per the germline V gene, CDR1 is MGHRA and CDR2 is YSYEKL. As DNA, the CDR3 is TGCGCCAGCAGCCAATATGTGGGCACTGAAGCTTTCTTT. Its protein is CASSQYVGTEAFF.

The V and J genes are TRBV27 and TRBJ2-7; no clear D. Germline V gives CDR1 MNHEY, CDR2 SMNVEV (reference sequence). CDR3 size: 11 residues. V was trimmed by 3 bases and J by 9 bases, leaving 9 bases between them. This CDR3 is CASSFGVTQYF. CDR3 in DNA: TGTGCCAGCAGTTTTGGGGTTACGCAGTACTTC.

This clone was seen a few times. A much larger clone lies a single base off, so this may be a read error. The chain joins TRBV6-5 to TRBJ2-7; D is unresolved. This CDR3 spans 11 amino acids. Germline V lookup: CDR1 MNHEY, CDR2 SVGAGI. CDR3 coding DNA: TGTGCCAGCAGTCACTCCTACGAGCAGTACTTC. This codes for CASSHSYEQYF.

In its sample, this clone was seen a few times. The chain combines TRBV19 with TRBJ1-1; no definite D call. The germline V and J ends were trimmed by 5 bases and 4 bases, with 8 bases remaining between them. Germline CDR1 is LNHDA and CDR2 is SQIVND (reference sequence). The CDR3 runs 12 residues. CDR3 DNA sequence: TGTGCCAGTAGTCGCGGGTTCACTGAAGCTTTCTTT. Protein product: CASSRGFTEAFF.

The chain is built from TRBV4-3 and TRBJ2-7; D is ambiguous. The V end lost 1 base, the J end lost 4 bases, and 11 bases lay between the germline ends. The CDR3 covers 14 residues. CDR1 LGHNA and CDR2 YSLEER come from the germline V gene. CDR3 amino acids: CASSQVHGGYEQYF. In DNA, the CDR3 is TGCGCCAGCAGCCAAGTGCACGGTGGGTACGAGCAGTACTTC.

This clone was counted a few times. The chain links TRBV29-1 to TRBJ2-2; D may correspond to TRBD1 or TRBD2 (5 bases each). Trimming stripped 6 bases from V and 15 bases from J, with 17 bases between. In germline, CDR1 is SQVTM, CDR2 ANQGSEA. The CDR3 is made up of 11 amino acids. CDR3 nucleotide sequence: TGCAGCGTGAGAGACAGACTAAGTTTGTTTTTT. Translation: CSVRDRLSLFF.

V usage is TRBV7-9 and J usage is TRBJ2-1; TRBD2 matches at 11 bases. Germline V gene lookup returns CDR1 SEHNR and CDR2 FQNEAQ (reference sequence). The CDR3 sequence is 16 residues long. Losses at the gene ends were 5 bases for V and 7 bases for J; bases not matched to a gene: 10. The CDR3 coding sequence is TGTGCCAGCAGCGGCTATAGCGGGAGGGGTCGGAATGAGCAGTTCTTC. This gives the protein CASSGYSGRGRNEQFF.

The chain joins TRBV29-1 to TRBJ2-7, with 7 bases lining up with TRBD1. J was trimmed by 5 bases and V by 6 bases; bases with no gene match: 7. Germline V CDR1 and CDR2: SQVTM, ANQGSEA. The CDR3 consists of 12 residues. CDR3 sequence reads: CSVETDRDEQYF. The CDR3, as DNA: TGCAGCGTCGAAACAGACAGGGACGAGCAGTACTTC.

This clone was observed at least ten times. V and J are TRBV19 and TRBJ2-7; a possible D gene is TRBD2 (5 bases). V lost 6 bases and J lost 5, with 14 bases in between. The germline CDR1 and CDR2 sequences are LNHDA and SQIVND (reference sequence). This CDR3 contains 13 residues. The CDR3 is CASRAWTDDEQYF. The CDR3 DNA reads as TGTGCCAGTAGGGCATGGACTGACGACGAGCAGTACTTC. Filled out from reference TRBV19 and TRBJ2-7, the complete variable domain reads DGGITQSPKYLFRKEGQNVTLSCEQNLNHDAMYWYRQDPGQGLRLIYYSQIVNDFQKGDIAEGYSVSREKKESFPLTVTSAQKNPTAFYLCASRAWTDDEQYFGPGTRLTVT.

This chain uses TRBV4-1 with TRBJ2-7, with 12 bases that match TRBD2. In germline, CDR1 is MGHRA, CDR2 YSYEKL. V gave up 5 bases and J gave up 4 bases; unmatched junction bases: 9. This CDR3 comprises 16 residues. The CDR3 region is CASSSRTSGTVYEQYF. The CDR3 DNA sequence: TGCGCCAGCAGCAGTCGGACTAGCGGGACCGTTTACGAGCAGTACTTC.

The chain combines TRBV9 with TRBJ1-2; D is perhaps TRBD1 (5 bases). Trimming left V 3 bases short and J 4 bases short, with 13 bases between. CDR1 and CDR2 from the germline V gene are SGDLS and YYNGEE. This CDR3 is built from 14 residues. Written as DNA, the CDR3 is TGTGCCAGCAGCGCAAATAGGGACGTCTATGGCTACACCTTC. It encodes CASSANRDVYGYTF.

V is TRBV20-1 and J is TRBJ2-7; D is uncertain. Germline CDR1 and CDR2: DFQATT and SNEGSKA (reference sequence). The V and J ends lost 2 bases and 3 bases respectively, with 5 bases between them. The CDR3 has 11 amino acids. The CDR3 sequence is CSARWSYEQYF. The CDR3 coding sequence is TGCAGTGCTAGATGGAGCTACGAGCAGTACTTC.

This clone has a handful of counts. This chain links TRBV27 with TRBJ2-7; D call uncertain. V was pared by 3 bases and J by 4 bases, with 10 bases between. Germline V gives CDR1 MNHEY, CDR2 SMNVEV (reference sequence). This CDR3 spans 13 amino acids. CDR3 sequence reads: CASSFGQEYEQYF. CDR3 sequence (DNA): TGTGCCAGCAGTTTTGGGCAGGAGTACGAGCAGTACTTC.

The chain links TRBV15 to TRBJ2-1; no definite D call. V was clipped by 4 bases and J by 7 bases, with 23 bases between them. This CDR3 spans 17 amino acids. Germline lookup yields CDR1 LNHNV and CDR2 YYDKDF (reference sequence). The CDR3 is CATSTGLLVLQRNEQFF. The CDR3 nucleotides read TGTGCCACCAGCACCGGTTTGTTGGTCCTTCAGAGAAATGAGCAGTTCTTC. The variable domain in full, completed from reference TRBV15 and TRBJ2-1, reads DAMVIQNPRYQVTQFGKPVTLSCSQTLNHNVMYWYQQKSSQAPKLLFHYYDKDFNNEADTPDNFQSRRPNTSFCFLDIRSPGLGDTAMYLCATSTGLLVLQRNEQFFGPGTRLTVL.